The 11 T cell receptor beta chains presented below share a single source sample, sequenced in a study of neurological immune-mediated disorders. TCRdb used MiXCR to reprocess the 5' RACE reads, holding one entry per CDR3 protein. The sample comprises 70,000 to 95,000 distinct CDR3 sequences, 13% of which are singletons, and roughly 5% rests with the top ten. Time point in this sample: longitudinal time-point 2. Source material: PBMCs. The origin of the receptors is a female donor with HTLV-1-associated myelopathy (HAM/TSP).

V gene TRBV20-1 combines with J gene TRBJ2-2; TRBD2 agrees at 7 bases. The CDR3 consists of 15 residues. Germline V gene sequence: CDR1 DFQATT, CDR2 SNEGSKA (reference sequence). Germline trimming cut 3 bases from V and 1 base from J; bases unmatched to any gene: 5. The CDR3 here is CSARVAGRNTGELFF. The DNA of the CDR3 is TGCAGTGCTAGGGTAGCGGGCAGGAACACCGGGGAGCTGTTTTTT.

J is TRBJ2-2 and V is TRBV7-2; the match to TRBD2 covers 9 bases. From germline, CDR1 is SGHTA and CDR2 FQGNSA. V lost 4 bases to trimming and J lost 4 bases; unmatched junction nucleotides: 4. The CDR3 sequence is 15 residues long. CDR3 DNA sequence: TGTGCCAGCAGCTCCCGGCGGGGGGGCACCGGGGAGCTGTTTTTT. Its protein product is CASSSRRGGTGELFF.

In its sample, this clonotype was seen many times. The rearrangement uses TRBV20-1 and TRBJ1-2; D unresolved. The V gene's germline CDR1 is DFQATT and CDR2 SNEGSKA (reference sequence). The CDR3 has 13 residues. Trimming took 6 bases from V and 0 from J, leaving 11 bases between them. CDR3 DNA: TGCAGTGCGATACTTTTCTCTAACTATGGCTACACCTTC. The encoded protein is CSAILFSNYGYTF.

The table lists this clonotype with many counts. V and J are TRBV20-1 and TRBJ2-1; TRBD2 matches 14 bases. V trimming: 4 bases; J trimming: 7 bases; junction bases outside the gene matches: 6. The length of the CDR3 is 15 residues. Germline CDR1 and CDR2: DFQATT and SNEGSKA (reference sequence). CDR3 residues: CSAMGLAGVRNEQFF. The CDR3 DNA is TGCAGTGCTATGGGACTAGCGGGAGTGCGGAATGAGCAGTTCTTC.

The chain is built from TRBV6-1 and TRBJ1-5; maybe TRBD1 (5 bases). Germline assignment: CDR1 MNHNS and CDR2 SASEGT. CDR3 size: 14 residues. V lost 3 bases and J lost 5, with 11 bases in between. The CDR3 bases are TGTGCCAGCAGTGAGTGGTTGGGGCATCAGCCCCAGCATTTT. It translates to CASSEWLGHQPQHF.

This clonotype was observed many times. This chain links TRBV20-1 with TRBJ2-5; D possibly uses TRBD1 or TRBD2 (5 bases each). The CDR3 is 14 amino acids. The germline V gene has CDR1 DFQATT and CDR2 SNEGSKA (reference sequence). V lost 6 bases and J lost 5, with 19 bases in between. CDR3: CSAPRAGKEETQYF. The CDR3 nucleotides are TGCAGTGCACCGAGGGCAGGGAAGGAGGAGACCCAGTACTTC.

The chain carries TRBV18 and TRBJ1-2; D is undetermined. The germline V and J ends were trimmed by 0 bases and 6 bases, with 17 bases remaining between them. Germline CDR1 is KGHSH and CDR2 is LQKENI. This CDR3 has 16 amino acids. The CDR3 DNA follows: TGTGCCAGCTCACCACCAGCCCCCTCCACGGGGAATGGCTACACCTTC. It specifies CASSPPAPSTGNGYTF.

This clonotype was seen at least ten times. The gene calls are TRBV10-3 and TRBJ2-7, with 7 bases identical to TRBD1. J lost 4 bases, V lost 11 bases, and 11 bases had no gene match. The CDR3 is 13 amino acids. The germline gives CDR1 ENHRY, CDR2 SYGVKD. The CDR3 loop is CALKQGVGYEQYF. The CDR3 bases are TGTGCCTTAAAGCAGGGGGTAGGGTACGAGCAGTACTTC.

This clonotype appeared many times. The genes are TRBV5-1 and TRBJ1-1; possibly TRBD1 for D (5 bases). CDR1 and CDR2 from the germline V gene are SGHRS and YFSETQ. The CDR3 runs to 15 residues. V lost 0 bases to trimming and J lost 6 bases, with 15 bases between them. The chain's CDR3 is CASSLVGLRDSEAFF. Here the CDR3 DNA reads TGCGCCAGCAGCTTGGTAGGGTTAAGGGACTCTGAAGCTTTCTTT.

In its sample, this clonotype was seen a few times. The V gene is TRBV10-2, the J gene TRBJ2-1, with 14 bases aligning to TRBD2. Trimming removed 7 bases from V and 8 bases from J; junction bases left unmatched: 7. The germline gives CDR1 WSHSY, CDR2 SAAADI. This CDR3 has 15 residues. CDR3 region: CASKTGTSGGYEQFF. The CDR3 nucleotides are TGCGCCAGCAAGACCGGGACTAGCGGGGGATATGAGCAGTTCTTC.

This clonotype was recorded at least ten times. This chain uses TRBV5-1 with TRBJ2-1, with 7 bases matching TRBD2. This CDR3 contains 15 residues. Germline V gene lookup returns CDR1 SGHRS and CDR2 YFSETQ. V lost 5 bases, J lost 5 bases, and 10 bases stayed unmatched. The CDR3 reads CASSYTGTTNNEQFF. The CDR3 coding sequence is TGCGCCAGCAGTTATACCGGGACTACCAACAATGAGCAGTTCTTC.